Listed below are T cell receptor beta chains from one sample, sequenced in a study of OX40 agonist ivuxolimab in advanced cancers. Sequencing was performed with immunoSEQ multiplex PCR; in TCRdb, only in-frame clones are kept and a portion is missing. The profile shows 48,000 or so clones, around 90% of them singletons. The source material was CD4+ or CD8+ T cells sorted from blood, sampled in a trial of the OX40 agonist ivuxolimab. The source is an adult with an advanced solid tumor such as melanoma, head and neck, liver or kidney cancer. Both conserved end residues are part of each CDR3. Fields, in order: V gene, J gene, D gene, clone size, CDR3 length, CDR3 DNA, CDR3 protein. A D gene is named only where the DNA matches it firmly. Only some rows state a clone size, as once, few, many or a class for expanded clones.

>TRBV7-7|TRBJ2-5|TRBD2|NA|15
TGTGCCAGCAGCTCCTCGGCGGGAGGGCAAGAGACCCAGTACTTC
CASSSSAGGQETQYF
>TRBV6-1|TRBJ1-5|TRBD1|NA|13
TGTGCCAGCAGCGACAGGGAGGCGCAGCCCCAGCATTTT
CASSDREAQPQHF
>TRBV14|TRBJ1-6|NA|NA|14
TGTGCCAGCAGCCAAGGGGGCGCAGGGTCACCCCTCCACTTT
CASSQGGAGSPLHF
>TRBV6-1|TRBJ2-3|TRBD1|NA|15
TGTGCCAGCAGGATCCGGGACAGGAGCACAGATACGCAGTATTTT
CASRIRDRSTDTQYF
>TRBV19|TRBJ1-5|NA|NA|16
TGTGCCAGTAGTCACGCCAGGGGCTCGGGCAATCAGCCCCAGCATTTT
CASSHARGSGNQPQHF
>TRBV11-1|TRBJ1-4|TRBD1|NA|15
TGTGCCAGCAGCTCCGGACAGGGGCTTGGTGAAAAACTGTTTTTT
CASSSGQGLGEKLFF
>TRBV30|TRBJ2-2|NA|NA|15
TGTGCCTGGAGTGGCGCGGGGAGTATTACCGGGGAGCTGTTTTTT
CAWSGAGSITGELFF
>TRBV30|TRBJ2-5|NA|NA|12
TGTGCCCGAGACAGCGGCCAAGAGACCCAGTACTTC
CARDSGQETQYF
>TRBV19|TRBJ1-4|NA|NA|16
TGTGCCAGTAGTATGGGTTTGGCAGACCAAAATGAAAAACTGTTTTTT
CASSMGLADQNEKLFF
>TRBV30|TRBJ1-1|NA|NA|12
TGTGCCTGGAATACAGGGCGCACTGAAGCTTTCTTT
CAWNTGRTEAFF
>TRBV5-1|TRBJ2-7|NA|NA|15
TGCGCCAGCAGCTTGCTGGTCGACCGAACCTACGAGCAGTACTTC
CASSLLVDRTYEQYF
>TRBV14|TRBJ1-1|NA|NA|16
TGTGCCCGCAGCCAAGATGGGGGGCGGGGGAACACTGAAGCTTTCTTT
CARSQDGGRGNTEAFF
>TRBV13|TRBJ2-7|NA|NA|13
TGTGCCAGCAGCTCCATCGACAGCTACGAGCAGTACTTC
CASSSIDSYEQYF
>TRBV5-6|TRBJ2-1|TRBD1|once|15
TGTGCCAGCAGCTCATCGGGACAGGGAAGCAATGAGCAGTTCTTC
CASSSSGQGSNEQFF
>TRBV9|TRBJ1-6|NA|NA|14
TGTGCCAGCAAAGAGGGGCCCAATAATTCACCCCTCCACTTT
CASKEGPNNSPLHF
>TRBV7-9|TRBJ1-1|TRBD1|few|14
TGTGCCAGCAGCTTGGGACAGTGGAACACTGAAGCTTTCTTT
CASSLGQWNTEAFF
>TRBV19|TRBJ1-5|TRBD1|NA|15
TGTGCCAGTAGTATCCAGGGGGGATTGAGTCAGCCCCAGCATTTT
CASSIQGGLSQPQHF
>TRBV9|TRBJ2-1|TRBD1|once|16
TGTGCCAGCAGCGTTTCTGGGACAGGGGGTGCAAATGAGCAGTTCTTC
CASSVSGTGGANEQFF
>TRBV14|TRBJ2-7|TRBD1|NA|15
TGTGCCAGCAGCCAAGCTCAGGGGGCTACCTACGAGCAGTACTTC
CASSQAQGATYEQYF
>TRBV4-1|TRBJ1-2|NA|few|14
TGCGCCAGCAGCGGGGACGGTAAGAACTATGGCTACACCTTC
CASSGDGKNYGYTF
>TRBV5-8|TRBJ1-4|NA|NA|18
TGTGCCAGCAGCTTGGGGATTAAGGGCCGTGCAACTAATGAAAAACTGTTTTTT
CASSLGIKGRATNEKLFF
>TRBV9|TRBJ2-2|TRBD2|NA|16
TGTGCCAGCAGCGTAGAACTAGCGGATAACACCGGGGAGCTGTTTTTT
CASSVELADNTGELFF
>TRBV7-9|TRBJ1-3|NA|NA|15
TGTGCCAGCAGCTTAAACACAGCGTCTGGAAACACCATATATTTT
CASSLNTASGNTIYF
>TRBV11-2|TRBJ1-2|NA|few|15
TGTGCCAGCAGCCTAGGGGCGGGGGGTCTATATGGCTACACCTTC
CASSLGAGGLYGYTF
>TRBV5-1|TRBJ2-7|TRBD1|NA|14
TGCGCCAGCAGCTCGCGACAGGGGGCGTACGAGCAGTACTTC
CASSSRQGAYEQYF
>TRBV27|TRBJ1-5|TRBD1|NA|14
TGTGCCAGCCGAACACAGGGGAGCAATCAGCCCCAGCATTTT
CASRTQGSNQPQHF
>TRBV5-1|TRBJ2-2|TRBD1|NA|15
TGCGCCAGCAGCTCGACAGGGTATGACAGCGGGGAGCTGTTTTTT
CASSSTGYDSGELFF
>TRBV27|TRBJ1-3|NA|NA|16
TGTGCCAGCAGTCCCCACCTTACGACGTATAGAAACACCATATATTTT
CASSPHLTTYRNTIYF
>TRBV6-5|TRBJ1-1|NA|NA|13
TGTGCCAGCAGGCCCGGGACACACACTGAAGCTTTCTTT
CASRPGTHTEAFF
>TRBV5-1|TRBJ1-2|NA|NA|14
TGCGCCAGCAGCTTGGAGGCAGCGAACTATGGCTACACCTTC
CASSLEAANYGYTF
>TRBV10-3|TRBJ1-1|NA|NA|13
TGTGCCATCAGGCCGGGGGCGAGTCCTGAAGCTTTCTTT
CAIRPGASPEAFF
>TRBV19|TRBJ2-6|NA|once|16
TGTGCCAGCACCCCGAGGGTGAGATCTGGGGCCAACGTCCTGACTTTC
CASTPRVRSGANVLTF
>TRBV6-6|TRBJ1-5|TRBD1|once|14
TGTGCCAGCAGCCGGACAGGGGGCGCACAGCCCCAGCATTTT
CASSRTGGAQPQHF
>TRBV19|TRBJ1-3|NA|NA|15
TGTGCCAGTAGTATCGGACAGATCTCTGGAAACACCATATATTTT
CASSIGQISGNTIYF
>TRBV7-2|TRBJ1-3|TRBD1|NA|15
TGTGCCAGCAGCCCCAGGACAGGGATTGGAGACACCATATATTTT
CASSPRTGIGDTIYF
>TRBV7-3|TRBJ2-1|TRBD2|NA|15
TGTGCCAGCAGCTCACGACTAGCGCCCTACAATGAGCAGTTCTTC
CASSSRLAPYNEQFF
>TRBV14|TRBJ1-2|NA|NA|14
TGTGCCAGCAGCCAAGATCGGGGCGGCTATGGCTACACCTTC
CASSQDRGGYGYTF
>TRBV9|TRBJ1-2|TRBD1|NA|16
TGTGCCAGCAGCACTCCACGGGACAGGGATTTCTATGGCTACACCTTC
CASSTPRDRDFYGYTF
>TRBV7-2|TRBJ2-6|NA|NA|16
TGTGCCAGCAGCTTAATGAGGTCCTCTGGGGCCAACGTCCTGACTTTC
CASSLMRSSGANVLTF
>TRBV10-3|TRBJ2-7|NA|NA|12
TGTGCCATCAGTGAGCAGGGCTACGAGCAGTACTTC
CAISEQGYEQYF
>TRBV4-1|TRBJ2-7|NA|NA|13
TGCGCCAGCAGCCGAACTACAAGCCATGGGCAGTACTTC
CASSRTTSHGQYF
>TRBV9|TRBJ2-5|NA|NA|15
TGTGCCAGCAGCGCTAGTCGTTGGCCGCAAGAGACCCAGTACTTC
CASSASRWPQETQYF
>TRBV5-1|TRBJ2-5|TRBD2|NA|16
TGCGCCAGCAGGCCATACCGGACTAGCGGGAGTGAGACCCAGTACTTC
CASRPYRTSGSETQYF
>TRBV19|TRBJ1-1|TRBD1|NA|14
TGTGCCAGTAGTCTGACAGGGGGCAGCGCTGAAGCTTTCTTT
CASSLTGGSAEAFF
>TRBV11-3|TRBJ2-5|NA|NA|13
TGTGCCAGCAGCTTTGAAGGGGCTGAGACCCAGTACTTC
CASSFEGAETQYF
>TRBV7-3|TRBJ2-7|TRBD1|NA|14
TGTGCCAGCATCATTAGACAGGGGGGCCGCGAGCAGTACTTC
CASIIRQGGREQYF
>TRBV29-1|TRBJ1-1|TRBD1|NA|13
TGCAGCGTTGAAACAGGGGGGACAGGGAGAACTTTCTTT
CSVETGGTGRTFF
>TRBV18|TRBJ1-5|NA|once|12
TGTGCCAGCTCACTTTATAATCAGCCCCAGCATTTT
CASSLYNQPQHF
>TRBV5-1|TRBJ1-3|NA|NA|17
TGCGCCAGCAGCCCAAAGACAGCAAGAGACTCTGGAAACACCATATATTTT
CASSPKTARDSGNTIYF
>TRBV4-2|TRBJ2-2|TRBD2|NA|20
TGTGCCAGCAGCCAAGATCCTAGCGGGAGGTGGGCCTCGAACACCGGGGAGCTGTTTTTT
CASSQDPSGRWASNTGELFF
>TRBV6-5|TRBJ1-2|NA|NA|13
TGTGCCAGCAGTTACACGGGGGAGTATGGCTACACCTTC
CASSYTGEYGYTF
>TRBV11-3|TRBJ2-1|NA|NA|13
TGTGCCAGCAGCTTCGGGGGGCGGAATGAGCAGTTCTTC
CASSFGGRNEQFF
>TRBV11-3|TRBJ1-1|TRBD1|once|16
TGTGCCAGCAGCTTAGGACCGGACAGGGGTGGCACTGAAGCTTTCTTT
CASSLGPDRGGTEAFF
>TRBV6-1|TRBJ1-5|NA|few|15
TGTGCCAGCAGGGAACAGGGTTTTAGCAATCAGCCCCAGCATTTT
CASREQGFSNQPQHF
>TRBV11-1|TRBJ1-1|NA|NA|14
TGTGCCAGCAGCTGGGGGCAGACGAACACTGAAGCTTTCTTT
CASSWGQTNTEAFF